This T cell receptor (beta chain) was profiled in a study of blood T cell repertoires in COVID-19. Germline-derived CDR1 and CDR2 are MNHEY and SMNVEV (reference sequence). With V trimmed by 8 bases and J by 6 bases, 16 bases remained unmatched. The CDR3 runs to 17 residues. TCRdb's table, derived via immunoSEQ multiplex PCR, lists solely in-frame clones and lacks some. The data hold about 190,000 clones, with about 83% observed a single time. The receptor was derived from a man aged 35 to 55 with acute COVID-19. The chain combines TRBV27 with TRBJ2-1, with 10 positions matching TRBD2. Sequencing used PBMCs or T cells enriched from blood (not recorded which). CDR3 coding DNA: TGTGCCAGCGGAAAAGGCATGGCTAGCGGGAGCATCAATGAGCAGTTCTTC. Amino acid sequence: CASGKGMASGSINEQFF.